These T cell receptor beta chains were read from a single sample in a study of T cells after yellow fever vaccination. TCRdb re-derived calls from the 5' RACE reads in MiXCR, one entry per CDR3 protein. The sample has hundreds of thousands of distinct CDR3 sequences, roughly 4.3% seen once. Sequenced material: PBMCs, taken 5 days after the yellow fever booster vaccination. The receptors originated from a man aged 18 to 35 who received the YFV17D yellow fever vaccine. Each CDR3 is given without its conserved first and last residue. A D gene is named only where the DNA matches it firmly.

cdr3_length j_call v_call d_call cdr3_aa
9 TRBJ2-7 TRBV3-1 NA ASSQSYEQY
10 TRBJ2-1 TRBV19 NA ASSWGLNEQF
13 TRBJ2-1 TRBV5-1 NA ASSSRGDGTNEQF
12 TRBJ1-2 TRBV7-2 NA ASSPRVEPGGYT
11 TRBJ2-5 TRBV18 NA ASSPPVQETQY
13 TRBJ1-3 TRBV7-3 NA ASSSAPQDGNTIY
14 TRBJ1-4 TRBV7-2 NA ASSLVGRATNEKLF
13 TRBJ2-2 TRBV5-1 NA ASSPILGGTGELF
12 TRBJ1-2 TRBV18 NA ASSPNKMNYGYT
15 TRBJ1-1 TRBV5-4 NA ASSLAGAGFRNTEAF
10 TRBJ2-7 TRBV9 NA DSSPGLYEQY
10 TRBJ2-5 TRBV20-1 NA SARTALETQY
13 TRBJ2-3 TRBV12-3/TRBV12-4 TRBD2 ASSEGLADGDTQY
12 TRBJ1-5 TRBV20-1 TRBD1 SARAGGPDQPQH
14 TRBJ1-4 TRBV11-2 TRBD1 ASSFPPGQGDEKLF
15 TRBJ1-6 TRBV2 NA ASSDSPPGFGNSPLH
10 TRBJ2-5 TRBV10-2 NA ASWVGLGTQY